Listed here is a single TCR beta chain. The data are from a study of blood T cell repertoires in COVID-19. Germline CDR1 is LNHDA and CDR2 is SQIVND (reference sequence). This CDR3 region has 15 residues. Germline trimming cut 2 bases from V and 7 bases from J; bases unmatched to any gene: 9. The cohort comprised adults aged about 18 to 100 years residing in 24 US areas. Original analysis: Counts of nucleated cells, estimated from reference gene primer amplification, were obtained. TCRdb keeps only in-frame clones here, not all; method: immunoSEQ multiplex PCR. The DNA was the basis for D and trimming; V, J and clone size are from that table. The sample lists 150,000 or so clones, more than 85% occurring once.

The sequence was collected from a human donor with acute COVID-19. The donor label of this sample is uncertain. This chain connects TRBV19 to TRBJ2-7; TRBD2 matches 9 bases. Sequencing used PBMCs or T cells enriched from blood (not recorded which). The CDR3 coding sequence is TGTGCCAGTAGTATATCGGCTAGCGGGGCGGGTGAGCAGTACTTC. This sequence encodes CASSISASGAGEQYF.